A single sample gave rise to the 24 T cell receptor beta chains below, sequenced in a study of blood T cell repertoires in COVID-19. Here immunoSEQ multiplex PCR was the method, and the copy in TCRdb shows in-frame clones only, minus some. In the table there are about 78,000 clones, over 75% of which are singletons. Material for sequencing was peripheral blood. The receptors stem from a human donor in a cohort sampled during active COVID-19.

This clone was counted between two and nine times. The CDR3 bases are TGTGCCACCAGTGATACGTCGACAGGGAAGAGCAATCAGCCCCAGCATTTT. Translation gives CATSDTSTGKSNQPQHF. The chain joins TRBV24-1 to TRBJ1-5; the match to TRBD1 covers 7 bases. CDR1 and CDR2 (germline): KGHDR, SFDVKD. This CDR3 spans 17 amino acids. V lost 3 bases to trimming and J lost 1 base; unmatched junction nucleotides: 8.

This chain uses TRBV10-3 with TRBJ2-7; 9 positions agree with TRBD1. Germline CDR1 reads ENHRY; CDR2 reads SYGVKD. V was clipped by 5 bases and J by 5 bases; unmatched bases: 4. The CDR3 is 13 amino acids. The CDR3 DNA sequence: TGTGCCATCAGTTACGACAGGGGGAACGAGCAGTACTTC. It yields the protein CAISYDRGNEQYF.

In DNA, the CDR3 is TGTGCCAGCAGCGTCCGGGACAACTCCTACGAGCAGTACTTC. Translation gives CASSVRDNSYEQYF. The chain has TRBV9 and TRBJ2-7, with a tentative D call TRBD1 (6 bases). This CDR3 has 14 amino acids. CDR1 and CDR2 from the germline V gene are SGDLS and YYNGEE. Trimming took off 2 bases at V and 0 bases at J, with 9 bases between the two ends.

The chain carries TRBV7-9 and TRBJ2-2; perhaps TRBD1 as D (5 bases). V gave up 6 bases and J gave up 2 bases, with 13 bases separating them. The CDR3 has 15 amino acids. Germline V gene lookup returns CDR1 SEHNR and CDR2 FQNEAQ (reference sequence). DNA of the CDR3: TGTGCCAGCAGGGGGCAGGCTAGTAACACCGGGGAGCTGTTTTTT. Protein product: CASRGQASNTGELFF.

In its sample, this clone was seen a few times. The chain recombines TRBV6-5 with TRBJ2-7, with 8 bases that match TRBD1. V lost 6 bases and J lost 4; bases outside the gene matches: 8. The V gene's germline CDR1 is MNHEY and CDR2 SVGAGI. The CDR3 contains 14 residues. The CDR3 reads CASRHTGGRYEQYF. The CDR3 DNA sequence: TGTGCCAGCAGGCATACAGGGGGGAGATACGAGCAGTACTTC.

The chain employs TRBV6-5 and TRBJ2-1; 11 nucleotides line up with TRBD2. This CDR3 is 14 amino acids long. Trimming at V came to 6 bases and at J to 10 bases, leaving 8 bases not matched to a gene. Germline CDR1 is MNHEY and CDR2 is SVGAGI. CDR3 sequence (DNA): TGTGCCAGCAGCATGACTAGCGGGGTACGAGAGCAGTTCTTC. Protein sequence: CASSMTSGVREQFF.

The DNA of the CDR3 is TGTGCCAGCAGTTACACAAGACGGGGTATCTATGGCTACACCTTC. Its protein is CASSYTRRGIYGYTF. This chain connects TRBV6-5 to TRBJ1-2; D unresolved. This CDR3 has 15 amino acids. With 2 bases removed from V and 4 bases from J, the gap between germline ends came to 14 bases. Germline-derived CDR1 and CDR2 are MNHEY and SVGAGI.

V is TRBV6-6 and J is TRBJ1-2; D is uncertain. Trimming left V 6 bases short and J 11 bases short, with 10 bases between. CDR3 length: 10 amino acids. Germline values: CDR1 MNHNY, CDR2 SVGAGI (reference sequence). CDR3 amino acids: CASRRESYTF. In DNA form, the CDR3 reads TGTGCCAGCAGACGGGAATCTTACACCTTC.

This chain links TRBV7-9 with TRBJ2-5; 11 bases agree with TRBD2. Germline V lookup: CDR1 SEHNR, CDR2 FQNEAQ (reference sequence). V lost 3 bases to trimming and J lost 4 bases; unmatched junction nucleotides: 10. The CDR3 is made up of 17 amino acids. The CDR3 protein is CASSFPGLAVLGETQYF. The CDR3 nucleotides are TGTGCCAGCAGCTTTCCGGGACTAGCGGTGCTGGGAGAGACCCAGTACTTC.

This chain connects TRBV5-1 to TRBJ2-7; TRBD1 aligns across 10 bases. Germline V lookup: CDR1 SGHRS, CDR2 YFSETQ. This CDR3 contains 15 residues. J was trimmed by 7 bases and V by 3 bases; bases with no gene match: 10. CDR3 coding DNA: TGCGCCAGCAGCTCAACCCTGGGACAGGGGCGGGAGCAGTACTTC. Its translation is CASSSTLGQGREQYF.

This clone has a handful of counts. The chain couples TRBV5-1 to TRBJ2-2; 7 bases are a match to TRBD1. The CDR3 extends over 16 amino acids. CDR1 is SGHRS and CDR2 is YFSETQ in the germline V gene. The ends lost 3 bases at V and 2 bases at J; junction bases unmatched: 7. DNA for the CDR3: TGCGCCAGCAGCTCGTCAGGACAGGTCAACACCGGGGAGCTGTTTTTT. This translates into CASSSSGQVNTGELFF.

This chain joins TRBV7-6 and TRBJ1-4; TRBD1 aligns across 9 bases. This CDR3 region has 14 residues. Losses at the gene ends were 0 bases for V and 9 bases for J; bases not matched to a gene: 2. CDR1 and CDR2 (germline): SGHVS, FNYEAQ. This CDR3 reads CASSLAGTGKKLFF. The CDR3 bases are TGTGCCAGCAGCTTAGCAGGGACAGGGAAAAAACTGTTTTTT. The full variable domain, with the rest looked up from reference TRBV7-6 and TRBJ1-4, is GAGVSQSPRYKVTKRGQDVALRCDPISGHVSLYWYRQALGQGPEFLTYFNYEAQQDKSGLPNDRFSAERPEGSISTLTIQRTEQRDSAMYRCASSLAGTGKKLFFGSGTQLSVL.

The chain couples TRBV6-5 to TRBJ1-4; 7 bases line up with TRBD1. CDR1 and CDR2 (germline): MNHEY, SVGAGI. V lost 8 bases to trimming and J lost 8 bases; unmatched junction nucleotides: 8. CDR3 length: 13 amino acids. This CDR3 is CASRFGTAEKLFF. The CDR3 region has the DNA TGTGCCAGCCGGTTTGGGACAGCAGAAAAACTGTTTTTT.

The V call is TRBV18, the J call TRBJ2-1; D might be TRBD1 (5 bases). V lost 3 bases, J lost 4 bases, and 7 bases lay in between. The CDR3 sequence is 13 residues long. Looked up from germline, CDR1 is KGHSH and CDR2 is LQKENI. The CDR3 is CASSPDIYNEQFF. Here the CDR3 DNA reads TGTGCCAGCTCACCGGACATTTACAATGAGCAGTTCTTC.

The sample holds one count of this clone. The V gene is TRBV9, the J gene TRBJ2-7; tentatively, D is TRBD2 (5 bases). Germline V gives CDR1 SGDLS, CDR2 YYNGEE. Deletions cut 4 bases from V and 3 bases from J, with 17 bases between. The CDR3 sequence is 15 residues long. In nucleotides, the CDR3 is TGTGCCAGCAGCAAACTTGTGGGAGCTTTCTACGAGCAGTACTTC. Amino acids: CASSKLVGAFYEQYF.

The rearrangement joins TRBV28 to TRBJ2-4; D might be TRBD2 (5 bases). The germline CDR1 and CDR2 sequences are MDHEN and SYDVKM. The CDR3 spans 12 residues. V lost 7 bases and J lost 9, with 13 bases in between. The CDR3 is CASTPPRGIQYF. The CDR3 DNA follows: TGTGCCAGCACCCCCCCTCGGGGCATTCAGTACTTC. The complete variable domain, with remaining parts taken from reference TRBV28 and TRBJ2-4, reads DVKVTQSSRYLVKRTGEKVFLECVQDMDHENMFWYRQDPGLGLRLIYFSYDVKMKEKGDIPEGYSVSREKKERFSLILESASTNQTSMYLCASTPPRGIQYFGAGTRLSVL.

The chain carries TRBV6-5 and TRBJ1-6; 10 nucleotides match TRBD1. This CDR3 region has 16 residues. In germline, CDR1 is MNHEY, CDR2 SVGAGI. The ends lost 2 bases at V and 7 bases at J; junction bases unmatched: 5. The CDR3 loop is CASSYDRGRMNSPLHF. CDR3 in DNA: TGTGCCAGCAGTTACGACAGGGGGCGTATGAATTCACCCCTCCACTTT.

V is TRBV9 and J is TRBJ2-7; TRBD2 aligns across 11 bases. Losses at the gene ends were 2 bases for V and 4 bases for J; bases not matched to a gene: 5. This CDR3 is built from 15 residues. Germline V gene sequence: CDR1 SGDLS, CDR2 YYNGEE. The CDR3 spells CASSVSGGAVYEQYF. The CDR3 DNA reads TGTGCCAGCAGCGTTAGCGGGGGGGCAGTTTACGAGCAGTACTTC.

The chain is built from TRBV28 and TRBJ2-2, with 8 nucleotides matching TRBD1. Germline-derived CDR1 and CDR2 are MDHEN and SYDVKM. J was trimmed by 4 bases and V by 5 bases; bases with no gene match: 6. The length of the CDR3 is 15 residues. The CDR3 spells CASSATGALTGELFF. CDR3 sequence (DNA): TGTGCCAGCAGTGCGACAGGGGCGCTCACCGGGGAGCTGTTTTTT.

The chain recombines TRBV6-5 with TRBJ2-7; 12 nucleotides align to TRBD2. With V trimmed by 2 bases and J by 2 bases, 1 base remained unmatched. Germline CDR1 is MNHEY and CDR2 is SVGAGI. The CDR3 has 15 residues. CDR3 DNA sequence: TGTGCCAGCAGTTACGGACTAGCGGGGACCTACGAGCAGTACTTC. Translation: CASSYGLAGTYEQYF.

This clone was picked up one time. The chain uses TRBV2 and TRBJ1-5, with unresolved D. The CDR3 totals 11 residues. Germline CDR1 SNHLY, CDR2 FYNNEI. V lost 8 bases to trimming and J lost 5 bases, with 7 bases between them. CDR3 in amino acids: CASGGYQPQHF. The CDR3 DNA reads TGTGCCAGCGGCGGCTATCAGCCCCAGCATTTT.

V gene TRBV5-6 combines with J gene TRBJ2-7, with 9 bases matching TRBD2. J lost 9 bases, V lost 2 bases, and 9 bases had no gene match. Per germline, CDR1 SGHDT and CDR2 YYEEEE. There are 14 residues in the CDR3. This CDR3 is CASSFSGTSFAQYF. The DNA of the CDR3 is TGTGCCAGCAGCTTCTCCGGGACTAGCTTCGCGCAGTACTTC.

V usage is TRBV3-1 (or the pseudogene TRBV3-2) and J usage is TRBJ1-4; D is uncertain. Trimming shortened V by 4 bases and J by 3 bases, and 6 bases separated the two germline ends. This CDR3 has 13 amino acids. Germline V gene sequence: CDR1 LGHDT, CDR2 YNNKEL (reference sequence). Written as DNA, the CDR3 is TGTGCCAGCAGCCCCCGGGCTAATGAAAAACTGTTTTTT. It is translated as CASSPRANEKLFF.

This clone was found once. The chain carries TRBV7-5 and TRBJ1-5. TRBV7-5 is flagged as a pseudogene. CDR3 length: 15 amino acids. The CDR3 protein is CARSLSPYSNQPQHF. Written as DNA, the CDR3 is TGTGCCAGAAGCTTATCCCCTTATAGCAATCAGCCCCAGCATTTT.